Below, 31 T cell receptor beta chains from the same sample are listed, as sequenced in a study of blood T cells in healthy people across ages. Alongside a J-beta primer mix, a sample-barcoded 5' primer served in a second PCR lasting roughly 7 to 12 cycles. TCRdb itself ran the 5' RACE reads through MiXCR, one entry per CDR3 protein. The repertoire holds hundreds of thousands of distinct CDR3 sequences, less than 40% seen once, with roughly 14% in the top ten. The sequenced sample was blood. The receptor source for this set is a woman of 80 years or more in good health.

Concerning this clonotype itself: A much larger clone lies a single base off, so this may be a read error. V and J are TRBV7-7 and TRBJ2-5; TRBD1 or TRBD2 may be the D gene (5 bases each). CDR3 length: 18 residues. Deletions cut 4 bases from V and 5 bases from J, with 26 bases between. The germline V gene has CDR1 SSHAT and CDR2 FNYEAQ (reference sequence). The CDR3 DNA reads TGTGCCAGCAGCTCAGGCCTGTTCGAGGGGCCTAAGCATGAGACCCAGTACTTC. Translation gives CASSSGLFEGPKHETQYF.

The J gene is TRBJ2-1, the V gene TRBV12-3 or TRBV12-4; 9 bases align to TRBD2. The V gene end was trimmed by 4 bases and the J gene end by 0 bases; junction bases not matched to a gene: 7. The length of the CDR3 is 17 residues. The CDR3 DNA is TGTGCCAGCAGTTCCATAGCGGGAGCTCTCTCCTACAATGAGCAGTTCTTC. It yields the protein CASSSIAGALSYNEQFF.

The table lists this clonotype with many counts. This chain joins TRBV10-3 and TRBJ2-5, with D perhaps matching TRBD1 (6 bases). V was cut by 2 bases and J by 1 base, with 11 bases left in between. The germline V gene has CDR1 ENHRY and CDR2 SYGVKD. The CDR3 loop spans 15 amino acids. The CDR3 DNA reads TGTGCCATCAGTGAGGGGACACTAAGCCAAGAGACCCAGTACTTC. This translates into CAISEGTLSQETQYF.

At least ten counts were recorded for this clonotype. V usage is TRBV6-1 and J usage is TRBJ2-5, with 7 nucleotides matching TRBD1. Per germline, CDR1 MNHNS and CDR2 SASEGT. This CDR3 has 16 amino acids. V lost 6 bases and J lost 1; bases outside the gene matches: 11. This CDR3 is CASRDRIDSLQETQYF. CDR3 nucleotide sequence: TGTGCCAGCAGGGACAGGATTGACAGCCTCCAAGAGACCCAGTACTTC.

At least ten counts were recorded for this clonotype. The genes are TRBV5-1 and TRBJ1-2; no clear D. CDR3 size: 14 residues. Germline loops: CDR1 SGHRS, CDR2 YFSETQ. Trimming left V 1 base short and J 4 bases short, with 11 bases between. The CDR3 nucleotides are TGCGCCAGCAGCTTGAAAGGCATTTCCTATGGCTACACCTTC. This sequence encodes CASSLKGISYGYTF.

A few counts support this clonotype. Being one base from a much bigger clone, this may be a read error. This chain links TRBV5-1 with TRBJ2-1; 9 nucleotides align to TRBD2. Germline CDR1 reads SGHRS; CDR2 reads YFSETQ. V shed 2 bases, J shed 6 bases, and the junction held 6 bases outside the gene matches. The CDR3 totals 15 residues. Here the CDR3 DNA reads TGCGCCAGCAGCTTTTCTAGCGGGGTGAGCAATGAGCAGTTCTTC. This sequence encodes CASSFSSGVSNEQFF.

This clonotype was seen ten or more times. The CDR3 is CASSVVGSGANVLTF. CDR3 DNA: TGTGCCAGCAGCGTAGTAGGTTCTGGGGCCAACGTCCTGACTTTC. The chain couples TRBV9 to TRBJ2-6; no reliable D call. Germline CDR1 reads SGDLS; CDR2 reads YYNGEE. V lost 0 bases and J lost 1, with 5 bases in between. The CDR3 is made up of 15 amino acids.

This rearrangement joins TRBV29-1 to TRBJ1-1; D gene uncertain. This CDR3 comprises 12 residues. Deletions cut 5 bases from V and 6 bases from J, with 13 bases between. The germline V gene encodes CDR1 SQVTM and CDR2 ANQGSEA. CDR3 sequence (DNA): TGCAGCGTTTGGCTCTCCAGCGCTGAAGCTTTCTTT. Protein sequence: CSVWLSSAEAFF.

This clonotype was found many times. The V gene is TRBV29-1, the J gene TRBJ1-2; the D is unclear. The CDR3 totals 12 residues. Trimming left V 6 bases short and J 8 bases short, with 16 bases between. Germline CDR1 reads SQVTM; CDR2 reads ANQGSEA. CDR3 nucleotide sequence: TGCAGCGTCGAATCAGGCGTACGAGGCTACACCTTC. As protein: CSVESGVRGYTF.

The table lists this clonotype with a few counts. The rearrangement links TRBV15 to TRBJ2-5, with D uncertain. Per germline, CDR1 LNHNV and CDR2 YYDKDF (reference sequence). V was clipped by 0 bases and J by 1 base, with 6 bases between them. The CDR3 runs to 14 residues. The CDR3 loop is CATSREPRQETQYF. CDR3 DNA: TGTGCCACCAGCAGAGAACCGCGCCAAGAGACCCAGTACTTC.

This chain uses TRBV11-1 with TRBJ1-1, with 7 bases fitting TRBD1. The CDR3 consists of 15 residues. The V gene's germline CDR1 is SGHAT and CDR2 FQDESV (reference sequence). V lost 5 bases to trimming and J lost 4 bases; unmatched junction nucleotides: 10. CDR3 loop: CASSVDRARGTEAFF. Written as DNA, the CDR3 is TGTGCCAGCAGCGTCGACAGGGCCCGTGGCACTGAAGCTTTCTTT.

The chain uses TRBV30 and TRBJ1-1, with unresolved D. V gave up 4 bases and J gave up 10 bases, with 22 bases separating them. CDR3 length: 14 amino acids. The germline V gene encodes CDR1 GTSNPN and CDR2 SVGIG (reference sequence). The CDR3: CAWNSNVRSVGAFF. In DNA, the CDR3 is TGTGCCTGGAACTCGAACGTCCGGAGCGTCGGAGCTTTCTTT.

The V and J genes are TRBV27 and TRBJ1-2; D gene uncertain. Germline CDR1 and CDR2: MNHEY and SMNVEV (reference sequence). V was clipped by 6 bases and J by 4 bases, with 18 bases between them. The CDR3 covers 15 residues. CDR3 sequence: CASSPNAQDFYGYTF. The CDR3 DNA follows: TGTGCCAGCAGCCCAAACGCCCAGGATTTCTATGGCTACACCTTC.

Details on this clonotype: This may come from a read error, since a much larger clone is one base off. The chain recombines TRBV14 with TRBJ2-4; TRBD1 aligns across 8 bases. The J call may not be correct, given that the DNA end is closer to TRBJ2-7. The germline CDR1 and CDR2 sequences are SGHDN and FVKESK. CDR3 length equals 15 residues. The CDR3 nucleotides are TGTGCCAGCAGCCAATTTACAGGGGGGACCTACGAGCAGTACGTC. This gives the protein CASSQFTGGTYEQYV.

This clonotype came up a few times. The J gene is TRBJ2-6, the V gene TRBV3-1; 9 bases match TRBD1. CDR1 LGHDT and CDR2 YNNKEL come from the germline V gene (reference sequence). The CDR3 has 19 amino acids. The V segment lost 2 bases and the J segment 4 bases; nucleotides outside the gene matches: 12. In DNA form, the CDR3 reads TGTGCCAGCAGCCAATCCCCCGGGGACAGGGCAGTCGGGGCCAACGTCCTGACTTTC. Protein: CASSQSPGDRAVGANVLTF. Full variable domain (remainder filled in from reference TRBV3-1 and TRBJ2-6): DTAVSQTPKYLVTQMGNDKSIKCEQNLGHDTMYWYKQDSKKFLKIMFSYNNKELIINETVPNRFSPKSPDKAHLNLHINSLELGDSAVYFCASSQSPGDRAVGANVLTFGAGSRLTVL.

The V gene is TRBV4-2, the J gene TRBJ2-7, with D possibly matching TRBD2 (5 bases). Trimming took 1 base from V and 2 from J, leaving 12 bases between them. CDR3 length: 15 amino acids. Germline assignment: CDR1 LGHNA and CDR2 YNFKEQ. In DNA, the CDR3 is TGTGCCAGCAGCCAAGGCCTAGACGGGACCTACGAGCAGTACTTC. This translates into CASSQGLDGTYEQYF.

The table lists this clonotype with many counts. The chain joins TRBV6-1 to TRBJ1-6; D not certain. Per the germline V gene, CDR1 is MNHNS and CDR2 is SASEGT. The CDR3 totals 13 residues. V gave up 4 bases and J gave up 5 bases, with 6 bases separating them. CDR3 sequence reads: CASSGLDNSPLHF. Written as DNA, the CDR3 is TGTGCCAGCAGTGGACTGGATAATTCACCCCTCCACTTT.

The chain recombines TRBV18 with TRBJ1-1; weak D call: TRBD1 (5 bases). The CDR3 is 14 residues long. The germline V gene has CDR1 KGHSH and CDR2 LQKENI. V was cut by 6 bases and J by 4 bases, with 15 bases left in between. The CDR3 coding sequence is TGTGCCAGCTCCCAAAGCGGGGGTATCACTGAAGCTTTCTTT. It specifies CASSQSGGITEAFF.

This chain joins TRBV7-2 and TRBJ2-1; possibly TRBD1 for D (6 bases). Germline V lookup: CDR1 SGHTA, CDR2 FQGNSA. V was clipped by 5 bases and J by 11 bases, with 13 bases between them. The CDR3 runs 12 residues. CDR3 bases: TGTGCCAGCAGCCGGGACATTTTGAAGCAGTTCTTC. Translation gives CASSRDILKQFF.

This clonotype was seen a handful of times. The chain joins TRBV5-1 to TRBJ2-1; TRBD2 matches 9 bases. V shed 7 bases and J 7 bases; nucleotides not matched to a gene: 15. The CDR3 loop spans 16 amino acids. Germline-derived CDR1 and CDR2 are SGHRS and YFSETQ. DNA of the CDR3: TGCGCCAGCTACCCGGGACTAGCTTTGTGGGTAAATGAGCAGTTCTTC. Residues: CASYPGLALWVNEQFF.

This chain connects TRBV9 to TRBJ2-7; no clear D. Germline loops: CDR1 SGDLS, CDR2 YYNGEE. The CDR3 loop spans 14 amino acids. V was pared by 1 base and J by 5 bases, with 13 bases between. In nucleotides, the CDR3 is TGTGCCAGCAGCGTATCTCCCGGCAGGAACGAGCAGTACTTC. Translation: CASSVSPGRNEQYF.

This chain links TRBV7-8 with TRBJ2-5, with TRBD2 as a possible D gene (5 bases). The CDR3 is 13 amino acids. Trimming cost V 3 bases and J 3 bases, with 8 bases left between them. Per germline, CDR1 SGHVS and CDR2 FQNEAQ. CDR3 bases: TGTGCCAGCAGCTTGGACTCTGAAGAGACCCAGTACTTC. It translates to CASSLDSEETQYF.

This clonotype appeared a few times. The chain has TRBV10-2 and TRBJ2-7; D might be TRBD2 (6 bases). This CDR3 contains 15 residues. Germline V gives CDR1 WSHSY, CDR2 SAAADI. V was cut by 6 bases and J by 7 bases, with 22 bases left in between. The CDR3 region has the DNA TGCGCCAGCAGCGACCCGGGACTTCTTTACAATGAGCAGTACTTC. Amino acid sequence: CASSDPGLLYNEQYF.

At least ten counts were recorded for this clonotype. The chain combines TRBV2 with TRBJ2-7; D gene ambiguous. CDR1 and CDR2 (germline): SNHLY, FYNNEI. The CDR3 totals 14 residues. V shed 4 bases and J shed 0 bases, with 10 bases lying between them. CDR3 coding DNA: TGTGCCAGCAGTGCTTCGAGCTTCTCCTACGAGCAGTACTTC. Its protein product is CASSASSFSYEQYF.

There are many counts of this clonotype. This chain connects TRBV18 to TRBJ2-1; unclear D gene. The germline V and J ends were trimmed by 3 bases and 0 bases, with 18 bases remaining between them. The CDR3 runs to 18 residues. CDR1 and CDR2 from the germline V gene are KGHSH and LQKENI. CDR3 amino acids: CASSPRASDADSYNEQFF. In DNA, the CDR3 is TGTGCCAGCTCACCCCGCGCCTCGGACGCCGACTCCTACAATGAGCAGTTCTTC.

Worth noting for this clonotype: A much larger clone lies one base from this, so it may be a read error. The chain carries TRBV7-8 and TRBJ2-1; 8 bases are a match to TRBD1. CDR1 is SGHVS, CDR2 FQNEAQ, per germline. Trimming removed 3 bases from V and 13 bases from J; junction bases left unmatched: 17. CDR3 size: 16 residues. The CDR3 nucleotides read TGTGCCAGCAGCTTCGGGTCCAGGGGGCGTAGTGAGACCCAGTTCTTC. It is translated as CASSFGSRGRSETQFF.

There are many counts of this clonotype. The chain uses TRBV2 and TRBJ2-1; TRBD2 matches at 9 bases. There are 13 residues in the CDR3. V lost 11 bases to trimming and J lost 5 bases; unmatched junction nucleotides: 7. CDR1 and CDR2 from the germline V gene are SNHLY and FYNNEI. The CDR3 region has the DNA TGTGCCGCCTCTAGCGGGATCGACAATGAGCAGTTCTTC. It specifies CAASSGIDNEQFF.

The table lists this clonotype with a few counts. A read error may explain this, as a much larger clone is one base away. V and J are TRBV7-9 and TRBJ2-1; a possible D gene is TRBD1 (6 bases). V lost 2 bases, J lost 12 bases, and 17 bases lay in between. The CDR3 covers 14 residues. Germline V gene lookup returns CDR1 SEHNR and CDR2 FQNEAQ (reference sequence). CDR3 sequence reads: CASSLTGWGDGQFF. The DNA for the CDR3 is TGTGCCAGCAGCTTAACAGGGTGGGGAGATGGGCAGTTCTTC.

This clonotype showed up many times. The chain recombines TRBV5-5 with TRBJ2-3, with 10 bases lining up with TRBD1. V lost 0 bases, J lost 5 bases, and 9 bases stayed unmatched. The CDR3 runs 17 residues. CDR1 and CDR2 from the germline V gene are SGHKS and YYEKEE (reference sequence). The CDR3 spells CASSLGVGTGARDTQYF. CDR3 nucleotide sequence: TGTGCCAGCAGCTTGGGGGTCGGGACAGGGGCGCGAGATACGCAGTATTTT.

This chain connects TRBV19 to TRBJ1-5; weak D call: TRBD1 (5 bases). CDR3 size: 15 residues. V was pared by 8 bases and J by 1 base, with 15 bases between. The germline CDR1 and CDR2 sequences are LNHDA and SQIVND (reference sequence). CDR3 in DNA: TGTGCCAGTGGTACGTCCGAGGGGAGCAATCAGCCCCAGCATTTT. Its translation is CASGTSEGSNQPQHF.

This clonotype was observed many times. CDR3 sequence (DNA): TGTGCCAGCAGCGTAGGGACCGGCGGTAATTCACCCCTCCACTTT. It yields the protein CASSVGTGGNSPLHF. The chain carries TRBV9 and TRBJ1-6; D not resolved. V dropped 0 bases and J dropped 6 bases, with 10 bases sitting between them. CDR1 is SGDLS, CDR2 YYNGEE, per germline. The CDR3 sequence is 15 residues long.